The 28 T cell receptor beta chains in this list originate from one sample, sequenced in a study of blood T cell repertoires in COVID-19. Generated by immunoSEQ multiplex PCR, the TCRdb table keeps only in-frame clones and is missing some. The repertoire holds some 120,000 clones, about 85% seen once, with approximately 6.6% in the top ten. What was sequenced was peripheral blood. These receptors were collected from a man older than 75 with active or convalescent COVID-19.

The V call is TRBV29-1, the J call TRBJ2-1; 7 nucleotides align to TRBD2. The junction had 6 bases not matched to a gene; V was cut back by 4 bases and J by 3 bases. This CDR3 is built from 14 residues. From germline, CDR1 is SQVTM and CDR2 ANQGSEA. The CDR3 DNA sequence: TGCAGCGTTGTCTCTAGCGGTGTCTACAATGAGCAGTTCTTC. Translation gives CSVVSSGVYNEQFF.

The chain recombines TRBV2 with TRBJ2-5; perhaps TRBD2 as D (7 bases). V was clipped by 6 bases and J by 3 bases, with 17 bases between them. Germline loops: CDR1 SNHLY, CDR2 FYNNEI. CDR3 size: 15 residues. CDR3 bases: TGTGCCAGCAGGAGAGTGGGGGGGGCGGAAGAGACCCAGTACTTC. This translates into CASRRVGGAEETQYF.

The chain recombines TRBV5-4 with TRBJ2-1; a weak D match, TRBD2 (5 bases). CDR3 length: 15 residues. V shed 4 bases and J shed 0 bases, with 11 bases lying between them. The germline CDR1 and CDR2 sequences are SGHNT and YYREEE (reference sequence). This CDR3 reads CASSMTTSSYNEQFF. In nucleotides, the CDR3 is TGTGCCAGCAGCATGACTACGAGCTCCTACAATGAGCAGTTCTTC.

This clone was detected only a few times. This sequence joins TRBV7-7 and TRBJ2-1; D remains ambiguous. The CDR3 has 14 amino acids. Trimming took off 5 bases at V and 0 bases at J, with 8 bases between the two ends. Per the germline V gene, CDR1 is SSHAT and CDR2 is FNYEAQ (reference sequence). CDR3 region: CASSQSSSYNEQFF. The CDR3 DNA follows: TGTGCCAGCAGCCAGTCCAGCTCCTACAATGAGCAGTTCTTC.

As DNA, the CDR3 is TGCGCCAGCAGCCAAGAGGTCCGCAGGGTAGACACTGAAGCTTTCTTT. This translates into CASSQEVRRVDTEAFF. The chain combines TRBV4-1 with TRBJ1-1, with a possible D match to TRBD1 (5 bases). The CDR3 is 16 amino acids. The V gene's germline CDR1 is MGHRA and CDR2 YSYEKL. The V end was cut by 0 bases, the J end by 3 bases, with 14 bases between.

This clone is labeled as medium-sized. The rearrangement links TRBV19 to TRBJ1-1, with a weak D call TRBD1 (5 bases). The CDR3 is 15 residues long. Germline lookup yields CDR1 LNHDA and CDR2 SQIVND (reference sequence). With 0 bases removed from V and 5 bases from J, the gap between germline ends came to 13 bases. This CDR3 reads CASSIELGRGTEAFF. CDR3 nucleotide sequence: TGTGCCAGTAGTATAGAGTTGGGGCGCGGTACTGAAGCTTTCTTT.

The CDR3 DNA sequence: TGTGCCAGCAGCCGCATACAGGTAACCGCGAACACCGGGGAGCTGTTTTTT. Protein product: CASSRIQVTANTGELFF. V gene TRBV4-2 combines with J gene TRBJ2-2, with a possible D match to TRBD1 (5 bases). This CDR3 has 17 residues. Germline CDR1 LGHNA, CDR2 YNFKEQ. Deletions cut 4 bases from V and 0 bases from J, with 15 bases between.

This clone was observed a single time. The chain joins TRBV18 to TRBJ2-7, with 8 positions matching TRBD1. This CDR3 spans 15 amino acids. From germline, CDR1 is KGHSH and CDR2 LQKENI. The junction had 7 bases not matched to a gene; V was cut back by 3 bases and J by 3 bases. The CDR3 nucleotides read TGTGCCAGCTCACCCACCGGGACAGGTCTCTACGAGCAGTACTTC. Protein product: CASSPTGTGLYEQYF.

The CDR3 spells CASSTRTGTYEQYF. CDR3 bases: TGTGCCAGCAGTACCCGGACAGGGACCTACGAGCAGTACTTC. The J gene is TRBJ2-7, the V gene TRBV27, with 8 nucleotides matching TRBD1. CDR1 is MNHEY and CDR2 is SMNVEV in the germline V gene (reference sequence). Trimming removed 5 bases from V and 2 bases from J; junction bases left unmatched: 5. The CDR3 has 14 residues.

This clone has more than one count but fewer than ten. This rearrangement joins TRBV28 to TRBJ2-7; tentative D call: TRBD2 (5 bases). Germline V gene sequence: CDR1 MDHEN, CDR2 SYDVKM. Trimming took off 6 bases at V and 3 bases at J, with 15 bases between the two ends. The CDR3 sequence is 14 residues long. CDR3 loop: CASSQNSGNYEQYF. The CDR3 DNA is TGTGCCAGCAGCCAAAACAGCGGAAACTACGAGCAGTACTTC.

The chain recombines TRBV10-1 with TRBJ1-2; D is perhaps TRBD1 (6 bases). CDR1 is WNHNN, CDR2 SYGVQD, per germline (reference sequence). Trimming stripped 3 bases from V and 13 bases from J, with 24 bases between. CDR3 size: 15 residues. The CDR3 nucleotides read TGCGCCAGCAGTGATTGGGGGCCTCGGGTGGAAAACTGCACCTTC. Its translation is CASSDWGPRVENCTF.

This chain connects TRBV27 to TRBJ1-2, with D uncertain. This CDR3 is 14 amino acids long. V was trimmed by 4 bases and J by 2 bases, leaving 11 bases between them. Germline CDR1 reads MNHEY; CDR2 reads SMNVEV (reference sequence). The CDR3 DNA follows: TGTGCCAGCAGTTCTCCAGGAATCAACTATGGCTACACCTTC. It yields the protein CASSSPGINYGYTF.

This clone was detected a few times. The J gene is TRBJ2-7, the V gene TRBV19; D may be TRBD2 (5 bases). This CDR3 region has 13 residues. Germline V lookup: CDR1 LNHDA, CDR2 SQIVND (reference sequence). Trimming left V 7 bases short and J 3 bases short, with 13 bases between. The CDR3 protein is CASNSGLNYEQYF. The CDR3, as DNA: TGTGCCAGTAATTCCGGACTCAACTACGAGCAGTACTTC.

The CDR3 sequence: CASSLAGGRMGETQYF. The DNA of the CDR3 is TGCGCCAGCAGCTTGGCTGGGGGCAGGATGGGAGAGACCCAGTACTTC. The chain carries TRBV5-1 and TRBJ2-5; perhaps TRBD1 as D (6 bases). Looked up from germline, CDR1 is SGHRS and CDR2 is YFSETQ. V was trimmed by 0 bases and J by 4 bases, leaving 16 bases between them. The CDR3 has 16 residues. The variable domain in full, completed from reference TRBV5-1 and TRBJ2-5, reads KAGVTQTPRYLIKTRGQQVTLSCSPISGHRSVSWYQQTPGQGLQFLFEYFSETQRNKGNFPGRFSGRQFSNSRSEMNVSTLELGDSALYLCASSLAGGRMGETQYFGPGTRLLVL.

The genes are TRBV7-8 and TRBJ2-5; 7 bases match TRBD2. J was trimmed by 5 bases and V by 3 bases; bases with no gene match: 21. The CDR3 runs to 19 residues. CDR1 and CDR2 (germline): SGHVS, FQNEAQ. The CDR3 DNA sequence: TGTGCCAGCAGCTTGGGACTATATTACCGGTATAGCCAGTCGGAGACCCAGTACTTC. It encodes CASSLGLYYRYSQSETQYF.

The gene calls are TRBV19 and TRBJ2-3, with 8 bases fitting TRBD2. From germline, CDR1 is LNHDA and CDR2 SQIVND (reference sequence). This CDR3 is built from 15 residues. V trimming: 5 bases; J trimming: 2 bases; junction bases outside the gene matches: 6. In DNA form, the CDR3 reads TGTGCCAGTAGTCTGGGGACTAGTTACACAGATACGCAGTATTTT. It codes for CASSLGTSYTDTQYF.

V usage is TRBV6-1 and J usage is TRBJ2-3; 7 nucleotides align to TRBD1. The junction had 2 bases not matched to a gene; V was cut back by 2 bases and J by 0 bases. The germline V gene encodes CDR1 MNHNS and CDR2 SASEGT. The CDR3 extends over 15 amino acids. Here the CDR3 reads CASSEQTGSTDTQYF. In DNA, the CDR3 is TGTGCCAGCAGTGAACAGACAGGGAGCACAGATACGCAGTATTTT.

The V gene is TRBV21-1, the J gene TRBJ2-3; the table's D call of TRBD2 was not tested on the DNA. TRBV21-1 is a known pseudogene. This CDR3 is 18 amino acids long. Here the CDR3 DNA reads TGTGCCAGCAGCTCCTGGGTAGCGGGAGGGGGGCCCACAGATACGCAGTATTTT. As protein: CASSSWVAGGGPTDTQYF.

This rearrangement joins TRBV10-3 to TRBJ2-5; possibly TRBD2 for D (7 bases). CDR3 size: 16 residues. Germline V gene sequence: CDR1 ENHRY, CDR2 SYGVKD. The ends were cut back, 10 bases at V and 1 base at J, with 22 bases in the middle. CDR3 sequence: CATKGGRSRSQETQYF. CDR3 in DNA: TGTGCCACCAAGGGGGGGCGGAGTCGGTCCCAAGAGACCCAGTACTTC.

The chain combines TRBV30 with TRBJ1-4, with 8 bases matching TRBD1. The CDR3 loop spans 14 amino acids. The junction had 6 bases not matched to a gene; V was cut back by 5 bases and J by 4 bases. Germline values: CDR1 GTSNPN, CDR2 SVGIG (reference sequence). The CDR3 nucleotides are TGTGCCTGGGGAAGGACAGGGTATAATGAAAAACTGTTTTTT. This gives the protein CAWGRTGYNEKLFF.

The chain combines TRBV7-9 with TRBJ2-1, with 11 bases identical to TRBD2. Germline V gene sequence: CDR1 SEHNR, CDR2 FQNEAQ (reference sequence). The V gene end was trimmed by 4 bases and the J gene end by 3 bases; junction bases not matched to a gene: 2. The CDR3 extends over 15 amino acids. CDR3 sequence: CASSSLAGGYNEQFF. CDR3 DNA sequence: TGTGCCAGCAGCTCCCTAGCGGGAGGCTACAATGAGCAGTTCTTC.

This chain connects TRBV7-2 to TRBJ1-3, with no clear D. This CDR3 has 15 amino acids. Germline V lookup: CDR1 SGHTA, CDR2 FQGNSA. Trimming left V 5 bases short and J 2 bases short, with 13 bases between. CDR3 loop: CASSPSRGAGNTIYF. In DNA form, the CDR3 reads TGTGCCAGCAGCCCAAGTCGCGGAGCTGGAAACACCATATATTTT.

The V gene is TRBV2, the J gene TRBJ2-7, with 8 bases aligning to TRBD1. The CDR3 consists of 14 residues. The trim removed 2 bases at V and 3 bases at J, leaving 3 bases unmatched. CDR1 is SNHLY, CDR2 FYNNEI, per germline. CDR3 protein: CASSERQGIYEQYF. In DNA form, the CDR3 reads TGTGCCAGCAGTGAACGACAGGGGATCTACGAGCAGTACTTC.

The J gene is TRBJ1-2, the V gene TRBV24-1; the D gene is possibly TRBD1 (5 bases). There are 14 residues in the CDR3. The germline CDR1 and CDR2 sequences are KGHDR and SFDVKD. V was clipped by 3 bases and J by 4 bases, with 11 bases between them. This CDR3 is CATSDPRDAYGYTF. The CDR3 coding sequence is TGTGCCACCAGTGATCCGCGGGACGCCTATGGCTACACCTTC.

The chain uses TRBV12-5 and TRBJ2-1, with D tentatively TRBD1 (7 bases). The germline V gene encodes CDR1 LGHNT and CDR2 FRNRAP. The CDR3 extends over 20 amino acids. The V end lost 4 bases, the J end lost 0 bases, and 25 bases lay between the germline ends. The CDR3 nucleotides are TGTGCTAGTGGTTCCTCGCGACAGGGATTACTAGCTCGCTCCTACAATGAGCAGTTCTTC. This codes for CASGSSRQGLLARSYNEQFF.

The V call is TRBV29-1, the J call TRBJ2-7, with 9 bases fitting TRBD1. Germline assignment: CDR1 SQVTM and CDR2 ANQGSEA. The J segment lost 12 bases and the V segment lost 3 bases, leaving 6 bases of the junction unmatched. The CDR3 runs to 11 residues. The CDR3 protein is CSVDNRGHRYF. The DNA of the CDR3 is TGCAGCGTTGATAACAGGGGGCATAGGTACTTC.

This clone was seen only once. This chain joins TRBV5-1 and TRBJ1-1, with D maybe TRBD1 (6 bases). Trimming took 5 bases from V and 2 from J, leaving 22 bases between them. CDR3 length equals 17 residues. Germline V gene sequence: CDR1 SGHRS, CDR2 YFSETQ. The chain's CDR3 is CASRSTPQGWGNTEAFF. Written as DNA, the CDR3 is TGCGCCAGCAGGTCGACCCCACAGGGATGGGGCAACACTGAAGCTTTCTTT.

The chain couples TRBV5-1 to TRBJ2-7; TRBD1 aligns across 8 bases. V lost 4 bases to trimming and J lost 6 bases; unmatched junction nucleotides: 9. This CDR3 contains 14 residues. The V gene's germline CDR1 is SGHRS and CDR2 YFSETQ. CDR3 protein: CASSPGTGVFEQYF. CDR3 DNA sequence: TGCGCCAGCAGCCCCGGGACAGGAGTTTTCGAGCAGTACTTC.